This T cell receptor (beta chain) was obtained from a study of blood T cells in healthy people across ages. This clonotype has more than one count but fewer than ten. Together with a sample-barcoded 5' primer, a J-beta primer mix was included in a second PCR lasting roughly 6 to 12 cycles. Via MiXCR, TCRdb re-called the 5' RACE reads, giving one row per CDR3 protein. The table shows around 870,000 distinct CDR3 sequences, with more than 25% occurring only once. Per germline, CDR1 DFQATT and CDR2 SNEGSKA (reference sequence). The CDR3 runs to 15 residues. V gave up 2 bases and J gave up 1 base, with 11 bases separating them.

The material sequenced was blood. This clonotype originated in a woman of 80 years or more in good health. The chain carries TRBV20-1 and TRBJ2-2, with D unclear. The CDR3 spells CSARRPLGNTGELFF. In DNA, the CDR3 is TGCAGTGCTAGACGGCCTCTTGGGAACACCGGGGAGCTGTTTTTT.